This T cell receptor beta chain was identified in a study of T cell clusters in autoimmune cytopenias. Whole-study results and caveats: TRB repertoire shifts in secondary cytopenia and chronic lymphocytic leukemia mostly reflected lymphoma, not autoimmunity.

On this clonotype itself: Its matching antigen is unknown.

TRB was amplified by touch-down multiplex PCR, primer pools A and B combined. Using the multiplex PCR reads, TCRdb records one entry per CDR3 protein without DNA. The repertoire table contains around 15,000 distinct CDR3 sequences. Germline CDR1 and CDR2: MNHEY and SVGAGI. This CDR3 comprises 15 residues. Approximately 40,000 genome equivalents of blood DNA were amplified for TRB. These data are also associated with another study on T cell repertoires in aging, cancer and after chemotherapy. That investigation notes: Clear clonal overlap appeared across healthy donor samples taken over several months to years. In cancer patients, declining TCR diversity with age involved lost richness and lost evenness.

Sequencing was carried out using peripheral blood. The chain has TRBV6-5 and TRBJ2-7; TCRdb's assignment of TRBD1 cannot be checked, as there is no DNA. This TCR was recovered from a human donor in good health. CDR3 sequence: CASGVGGPQGYEQYF.